The 20 T cell receptor beta chains presented below share a single source sample, sequenced in a study of T cell changes during pregnancy in multiple sclerosis. Repertoires were generated with immunoSEQ multiplex PCR, while TCRdb's copy carries only in-frame clones and drops some. Counted here are approximately 69,000 clones, 85% to 95% occurring once; the ten biggest clones make up approximately 2.1%. The material sequenced was peripheral blood, taken in the second trimester of pregnancy. These receptors were taken from a female donor in good health, enrolled as a control in a pregnancy study.

The J gene is TRBJ1-5, the V gene TRBV5-1; D unresolved. Germline CDR1 and CDR2: SGHRS and YFSETQ. The CDR3 covers 14 residues. V was trimmed by 2 bases and J by 4 bases, leaving 10 bases between them. The CDR3 region has the DNA TGCGCCAGCAGCTTTTTCAGGCCGAATCAGCCCCAGCATTTT. This codes for CASSFFRPNQPQHF.

The chain carries TRBV7-9 and TRBJ2-3; 7 positions match TRBD1. This CDR3 contains 15 residues. Germline loops: CDR1 SEHNR, CDR2 FQNEAQ (reference sequence). Trimming removed 5 bases from V and 0 bases from J; junction bases left unmatched: 5. The CDR3 sequence is CASSRDSPSTDTQYF. The CDR3, as DNA: TGTGCCAGCAGCAGGGACAGTCCTAGCACAGATACGCAGTATTTT.

Here the CDR3 reads CASSLPAGGASYEQYF. CDR3 DNA: TGTGCCAGCAGTTTACCCGCCGGCGGGGCGTCCTACGAGCAGTACTTC. J is TRBJ2-7 and V is TRBV28; maybe TRBD2 (6 bases). This CDR3 has 16 residues. Looked up from germline, CDR1 is MDHEN and CDR2 is SYDVKM. With 2 bases removed from V and 1 base from J, the gap between germline ends came to 15 bases.

V gene TRBV4-3 combines with J gene TRBJ2-3; possibly TRBD2 for D (6 bases). This CDR3 region has 21 residues. Germline CDR1 reads LGHNA; CDR2 reads YSLEER. Trimming took 0 bases from V and 4 from J, leaving 29 bases between them. The CDR3 DNA is TGCGCCAGCAGCCAAGATGTGGAGGAGACTAGTTATCCTGTTGGCCCAGATACGCAGTATTTT. Translation gives CASSQDVEETSYPVGPDTQYF.

This chain joins TRBV7-9 and TRBJ2-1; 13 bases align to TRBD2. V shed 6 bases and J 7 bases; nucleotides not matched to a gene: 6. The CDR3 runs to 15 residues. Germline CDR1 reads SEHNR; CDR2 reads FQNEAQ (reference sequence). This CDR3 is CASSRRTSGGNEQFF. The CDR3 DNA reads as TGTGCCAGCAGTCGACGGACTAGCGGGGGTAATGAGCAGTTCTTC.

The chain recombines TRBV6-5 with TRBJ1-2, with D perhaps TRBD1 (6 bases). Deletions cut 2 bases from V and 0 bases from J, with 7 bases between. This CDR3 region has 14 residues. The germline gives CDR1 MNHEY, CDR2 SVGAGI. The CDR3 DNA follows: TGTGCCAGCAGTTACCGACAGGCTAACTATGGCTACACCTTC. Protein sequence: CASSYRQANYGYTF.

This chain connects TRBV6-4 to TRBJ2-1, with 10 nucleotides matching TRBD2. Trimming took 5 bases from V and 5 from J; bases not matched to a gene: 3. CDR3 length: 14 residues. In germline, CDR1 is MRHNA, CDR2 SNTAGT. The DNA of the CDR3 is TGTGCCAGCAGTTTAGCGGGGGGTGACAATGAGCAGTTCTTC. Translation gives CASSLAGGDNEQFF.

V is TRBV11-2 and J is TRBJ2-1, with 7 bases matching TRBD2. V lost 3 bases to trimming and J lost 6 bases; unmatched junction nucleotides: 8. Germline assignment: CDR1 SGHAT and CDR2 FQNNGV. The CDR3 loop spans 15 amino acids. CDR3 DNA: TGTGCCAGCAGCTTCGGGGGACTACGGTTCAATGAGCAGTTCTTC. The encoded protein is CASSFGGLRFNEQFF.

The V and J genes are TRBV6-5 and TRBJ1-2; perhaps TRBD1 as D (5 bases). This CDR3 has 14 residues. The germline V and J ends were trimmed by 7 bases and 8 bases, with 20 bases remaining between them. CDR1 is MNHEY, CDR2 SVGAGI, per germline. CDR3 sequence: CASTRSADSRGYTF. CDR3 nucleotides: TGTGCCAGCACCCGCTCCGCCGACAGTAGAGGCTACACCTTC.

The rearrangement joins TRBV5-1 to TRBJ2-2, with a tentative D call TRBD2 (6 bases). Germline CDR1 is SGHRS and CDR2 is YFSETQ. V gave up 4 bases and J gave up 0 bases, with 7 bases separating them. This CDR3 spans 14 amino acids. The CDR3 region is CASSRGSNTGELFF. The DNA for the CDR3 is TGCGCCAGCAGCCGGGGGTCGAACACCGGGGAGCTGTTTTTT.

The V gene is TRBV5-5, the J gene TRBJ1-6; TRBD1 matches 8 bases. The ends lost 6 bases at V and 2 bases at J; junction bases unmatched: 4. CDR3 length: 15 amino acids. Germline assignment: CDR1 SGHKS and CDR2 YYEKEE (reference sequence). This CDR3 is CASIPGQAYNSPLHF. In nucleotides, the CDR3 is TGTGCCAGCATCCCGGGACAGGCCTATAATTCACCCCTCCACTTT.

The J gene is TRBJ1-2, the V gene TRBV7-9; maybe TRBD1 (5 bases). Trimming left V 1 base short and J 7 bases short, with 13 bases between. The germline V gene encodes CDR1 SEHNR and CDR2 FQNEAQ (reference sequence). The CDR3 sequence is 14 residues long. The CDR3 sequence is CASSLVGGAGGYTF. CDR3 sequence (DNA): TGTGCCAGCAGCTTAGTAGGAGGGGCTGGTGGCTACACCTTC.

This clone was recorded only once. V gene TRBV14 combines with J gene TRBJ2-1, with D perhaps TRBD1 (6 bases). Per germline, CDR1 SGHDN and CDR2 FVKESK. The V and J ends lost 3 bases and 9 bases respectively, with 15 bases between them. This CDR3 comprises 14 residues. Written as DNA, the CDR3 is TGTGCCAGCAGCCAGGGGGCTCGTAGCGCTGAGCAGTTCTTC. Protein: CASSQGARSAEQFF.

The genes are TRBV5-6 and TRBJ1-2, with D possibly TRBD1 on 6 matching bases. The CDR3 consists of 14 residues. Per germline, CDR1 SGHDT and CDR2 YYEEEE. Trimming removed 2 bases at V and 1 base at J, with 9 bases between. The CDR3 here is CASSLRGNNYGYTF. DNA of the CDR3: TGTGCCAGCAGCTTAAGGGGGAATAACTATGGCTACACCTTC.

The rearrangement uses TRBV19 and TRBJ1-1; D unresolved. CDR1 is LNHDA, CDR2 SQIVND, per germline (reference sequence). The V and J ends lost 6 bases and 5 bases respectively, with 19 bases between them. This CDR3 has 15 residues. The CDR3 loop is CASSHPLWRGTEAFF. The CDR3 DNA is TGTGCCAGTAGCCACCCGCTTTGGCGAGGTACTGAAGCTTTCTTT.

The V gene is TRBV10-3, the J gene TRBJ1-6, with D maybe TRBD1 (6 bases). Trimming stripped 0 bases from V and 8 bases from J, with 14 bases between. The CDR3 consists of 16 residues. Germline CDR1 is ENHRY and CDR2 is SYGVKD. The CDR3 DNA is TGTGCCATCAGTGAGTCGTCCGGGACATCCTATTCACCCCTCCACTTT. This encodes CAISESSGTSYSPLHF.

V is TRBV18 and J is TRBJ1-1, with a tentative D call TRBD1 (5 bases). Germline lookup yields CDR1 KGHSH and CDR2 LQKENI. The CDR3 is 14 residues long. The ends were cut back, 3 bases at V and 5 bases at J, with 13 bases in the middle. The CDR3 spells CASSPRAGGTEAFF. In DNA, the CDR3 is TGTGCCAGCTCACCCAGGGCGGGGGGGACTGAAGCTTTCTTT.

The chain combines TRBV27 with TRBJ1-2, with a weak D call TRBD1 (6 bases). The germline V gene encodes CDR1 MNHEY and CDR2 SMNVEV (reference sequence). The CDR3 sequence is 14 residues long. V was trimmed by 6 bases and J by 6 bases, leaving 17 bases between them. CDR3 in DNA: TGTGCCAGCAGATTCTCCCAGGGGACGGATGGCTACACCTTC. Its translation is CASRFSQGTDGYTF.

This chain links TRBV19 with TRBJ1-1, with 7 bases lining up with TRBD1. This CDR3 has 18 amino acids. Germline CDR1 reads LNHDA; CDR2 reads SQIVND (reference sequence). V lost 4 bases, J lost 7 bases, and 21 bases stayed unmatched. CDR3 loop: CASSTDRDSQISWGEAFF. CDR3 nucleotide sequence: TGTGCCAGTAGTACAGACCGGGACAGTCAGATCAGTTGGGGTGAAGCTTTCTTT.

The chain employs TRBV10-3 and TRBJ1-4, with D uncertain. The CDR3 totals 14 residues. Germline CDR1 and CDR2: ENHRY and SYGVKD. V dropped 3 bases and J dropped 5 bases, with 10 bases sitting between them. Written as DNA, the CDR3 is TGTGCCATCAGTGATCAACAGCCAAATGAAAAACTGTTTTTT. This encodes CAISDQQPNEKLFF.